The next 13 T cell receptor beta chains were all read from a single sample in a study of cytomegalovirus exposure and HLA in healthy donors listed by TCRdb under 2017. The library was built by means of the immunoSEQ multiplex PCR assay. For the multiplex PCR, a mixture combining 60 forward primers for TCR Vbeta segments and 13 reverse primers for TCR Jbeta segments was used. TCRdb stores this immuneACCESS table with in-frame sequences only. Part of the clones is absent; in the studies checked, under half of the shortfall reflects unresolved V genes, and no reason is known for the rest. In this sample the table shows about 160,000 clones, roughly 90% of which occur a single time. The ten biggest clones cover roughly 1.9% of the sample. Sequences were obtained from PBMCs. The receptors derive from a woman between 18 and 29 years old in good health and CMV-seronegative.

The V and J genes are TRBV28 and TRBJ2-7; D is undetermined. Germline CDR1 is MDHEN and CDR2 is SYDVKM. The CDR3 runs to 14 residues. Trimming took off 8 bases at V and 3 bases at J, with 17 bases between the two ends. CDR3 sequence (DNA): TGTGCCAGCTTAAGAGGTGCCTGTTACTACGAGCAGTACTTC. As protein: CASLRGACYYEQYF. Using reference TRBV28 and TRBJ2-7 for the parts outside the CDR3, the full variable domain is DVKVTQSSRYLVKRTGEKVFLECVQDMDHENMFWYRQDPGLGLRLIYFSYDVKMKEKGDIPEGYSVSREKKERFSLILESASTNQTSMYLCASLRGACYYEQYFGPGTRLTVT.

CDR3 coding DNA: TGTGCCAGCAGCTTAACTAGCGGGAGGCCCGTGGAGACCCAGTACTTC. This codes for CASSLTSGRPVETQYF. This chain uses TRBV7-9 with TRBJ2-5; 12 bases agree with TRBD2. This CDR3 region has 16 residues. J lost 5 bases, V lost 2 bases, and 6 bases had no gene match. CDR1 and CDR2 from the germline V gene are SEHNR and FQNEAQ (reference sequence).

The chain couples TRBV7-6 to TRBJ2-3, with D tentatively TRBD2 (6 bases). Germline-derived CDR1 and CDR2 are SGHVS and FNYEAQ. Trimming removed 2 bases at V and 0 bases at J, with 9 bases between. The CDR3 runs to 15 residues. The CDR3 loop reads CASSLLALSTDTQYF. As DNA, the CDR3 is TGTGCCAGCAGCTTACTAGCGTTAAGCACAGATACGCAGTATTTT.

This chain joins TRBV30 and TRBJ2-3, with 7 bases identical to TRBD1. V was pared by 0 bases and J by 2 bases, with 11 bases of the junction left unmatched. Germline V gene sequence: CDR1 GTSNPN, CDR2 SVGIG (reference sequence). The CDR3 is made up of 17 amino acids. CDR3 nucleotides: TGTGCCTGGAGTGTACTACAGGGGATGGGGCACACAGATACGCAGTATTTT. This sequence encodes CAWSVLQGMGHTDTQYF.

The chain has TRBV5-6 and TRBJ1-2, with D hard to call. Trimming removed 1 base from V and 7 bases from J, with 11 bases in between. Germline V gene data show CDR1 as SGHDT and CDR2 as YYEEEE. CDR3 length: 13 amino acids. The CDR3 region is CASSLMTLGGYTF. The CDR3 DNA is TGTGCCAGCAGCTTGATGACTCTGGGTGGCTACACCTTC. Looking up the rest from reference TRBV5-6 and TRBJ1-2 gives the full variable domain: DAGVTQSPTHLIKTRGQQVTLRCSPKSGHDTVSWYQQALGQGPQFIFQYYEEEERQRGNFPDRFSGHQFPNYSSELNVNALLLGDSALYLCASSLMTLGGYTFGSGTRLTVV.

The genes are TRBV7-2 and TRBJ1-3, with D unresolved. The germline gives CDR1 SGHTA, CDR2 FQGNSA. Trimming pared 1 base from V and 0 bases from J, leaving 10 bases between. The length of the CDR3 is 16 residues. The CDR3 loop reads CASSLEPRPSGNTIYF. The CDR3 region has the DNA TGTGCCAGCAGCTTAGAACCCAGGCCCTCTGGAAACACCATATATTTT.

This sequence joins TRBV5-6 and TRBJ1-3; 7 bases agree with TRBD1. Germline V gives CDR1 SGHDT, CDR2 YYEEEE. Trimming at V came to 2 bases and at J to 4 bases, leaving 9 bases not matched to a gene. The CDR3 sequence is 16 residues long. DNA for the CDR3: TGTGCCAGCAGCTTTCTAGACAGGGAAAGCGGAAACACCATATATTTT. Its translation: CASSFLDRESGNTIYF.

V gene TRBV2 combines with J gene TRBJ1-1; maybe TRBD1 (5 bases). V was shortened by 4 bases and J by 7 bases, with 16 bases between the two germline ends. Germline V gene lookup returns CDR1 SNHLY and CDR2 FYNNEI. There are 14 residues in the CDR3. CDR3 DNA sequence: TGTGCCAGCAGTGCGATTGGGACGGACTATGAAGCTTTCTTT. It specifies CASSAIGTDYEAFF.

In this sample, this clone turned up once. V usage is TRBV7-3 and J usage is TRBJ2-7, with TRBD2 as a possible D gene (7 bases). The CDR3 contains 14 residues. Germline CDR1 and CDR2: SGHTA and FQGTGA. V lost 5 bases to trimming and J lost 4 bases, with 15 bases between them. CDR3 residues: CASSPGDGRYEQYF. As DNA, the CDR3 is TGTGCCAGCAGCCCAGGGGACGGGAGGTACGAGCAGTACTTC.

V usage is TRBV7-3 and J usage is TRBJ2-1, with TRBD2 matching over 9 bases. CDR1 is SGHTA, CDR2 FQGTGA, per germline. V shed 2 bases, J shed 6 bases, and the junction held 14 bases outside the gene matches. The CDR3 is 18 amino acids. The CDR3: CASSLVIPRAGGPNEQFF. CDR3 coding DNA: TGTGCCAGCAGCTTAGTTATCCCACGAGCGGGAGGTCCCAATGAGCAGTTCTTC.

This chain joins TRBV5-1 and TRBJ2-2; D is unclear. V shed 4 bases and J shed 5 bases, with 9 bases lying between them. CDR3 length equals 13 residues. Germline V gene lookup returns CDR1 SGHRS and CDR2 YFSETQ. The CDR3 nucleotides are TGCGCCAGCAGCCTAACTCGAACCGGGGAGCTGTTTTTT. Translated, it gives CASSLTRTGELFF.

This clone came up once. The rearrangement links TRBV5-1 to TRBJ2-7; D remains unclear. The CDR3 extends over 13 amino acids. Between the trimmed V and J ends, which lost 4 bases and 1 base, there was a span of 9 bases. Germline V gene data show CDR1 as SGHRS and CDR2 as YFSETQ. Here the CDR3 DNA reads TGCGCCAGCAGCCCCGAACTTTCCTACGAGCAGTACTTC. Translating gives CASSPELSYEQYF.

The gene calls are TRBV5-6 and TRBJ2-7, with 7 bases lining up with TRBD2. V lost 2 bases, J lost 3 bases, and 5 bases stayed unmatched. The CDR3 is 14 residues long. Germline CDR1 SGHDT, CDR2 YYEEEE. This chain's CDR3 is CASSFGLGVYEQYF. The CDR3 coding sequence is TGTGCCAGCAGCTTCGGACTAGGTGTCTACGAGCAGTACTTC.